A selection of T cell receptor beta chains follows, all from one sample in a study of beta chain features in type 1 diabetes. Generated by immunoSEQ multiplex PCR, the TCRdb table keeps only in-frame clones and is missing some. Of 430,000 or so clones in the sample, approximately 10% were seen once. The sample comprised naive CD4+ T cells from blood. The origin of the receptors is a woman aged 18-35 years in good health. The CDR3 runs from the conserved cysteine through the conserved F or W. The order of the fields is V gene, clone size, D gene, CDR3 length, J gene, CDR3 DNA, CDR3 protein. A D gene is named only where the DNA matches it firmly. Where a row states a size, it is once, few, many or the class of an expanded clone; other rows omit it.

TRBV30	.	.	14	TRBJ2-7	TGTGCCTGGGGGGACGGAAGGCGCTCCTACGAGCAGTACTTC	CAWGDGRRSYEQYF
TRBV7-9	.	.	13	TRBJ2-5	TGTGCCAGCCTCGGAACGACGGGGGAGACCCAGTACTTC	CASLGTTGETQYF
TRBV7-9	.	TRBD1	15	TRBJ2-5	TGTGCCAGCAGCCCGGACAGGGGGCTGACGGAGACCCAGTACTTC	CASSPDRGLTETQYF
TRBV15	.	.	15	TRBJ2-6	TGTGCCACCAGCAGGGGCAGATCTGGGGCCAACGTCCTGACTTTC	CATSRGRSGANVLTF
TRBV2	.	TRBD1	12	TRBJ2-4	TGTGCCAGCAGTCCAACAGGGGTGATTCAGTACTTC	CASSPTGVIQYF
TRBV5-6	few	TRBD1	14	TRBJ1-2	TGTGCCAGCAGATTTGGACAGGAACTCTATGGCTACACCTTC	CASRFGQELYGYTF
TRBV7-9	.	.	14	TRBJ1-4	TGTGCCAGCAGCTTAGAGGGCTATGTTGAAAAACTGTTTTTT	CASSLEGYVEKLFF
TRBV10-3	few	TRBD2	15	TRBJ2-7	TGTGCCACCAAGCTAGCGGGAGGGACAAACTACGAGCAGTACTTC	CATKLAGGTNYEQYF
TRBV7-2	.	.	14	TRBJ1-3	TGTGCCAGCAGCTTAGGGCCCAGGGAAAATGCCATATATTTT	CASSLGPRENAIYF
TRBV4-2	.	TRBD2	15	TRBJ2-5	TGTGCCAGCAGCCAAGGGGGACTAGCGGGAGAGACCCAGTACTTC	CASSQGGLAGETQYF
TRBV7-9	.	TRBD1	15	TRBJ1-4	TGTGCCAGCAGCTTGGGAGACAGGGTCAATGAAAAACTGTTTTTT	CASSLGDRVNEKLFF
TRBV6-5	.	.	15	TRBJ2-3	TGTGCCAGCAGTTACGAGGGGGGAGTACCAGATACGCAGTATTTT	CASSYEGGVPDTQYF
TRBV7-2	.	.	13	TRBJ2-7	TGTGCCAGCAGCTTAGCGCTATTTTCGGCGCAGTACTTC	CASSLALFSAQYF
TRBV27	.	.	14	TRBJ2-1	TGTGCCAGCAGTTTTTCGGCTAGTAGTTTTGAGCAGTTCTTC	CASSFSASSFEQFF
TRBV19	.	.	16	TRBJ2-1	TGTGCCAGTAGTATAGAGGGCTACCTCCCCTACAATGAGCAGTTCTTC	CASSIEGYLPYNEQFF
TRBV11-2	.	.	15	TRBJ2-7	TGTGCCAGCAGCGCCTCTCAGGTCCCAGCCTACGAGCAGTACTTC	CASSASQVPAYEQYF
TRBV12-5	.	.	15	TRBJ2-1	TGTGCTAGTGGTTTAGGTGGAAGCTCCTACAATGAGCAGTTCTTC	CASGLGGSSYNEQFF
TRBV6-6	few	.	16	TRBJ2-5	TGTGCCAGCAGTAGGGGTATAACACCTTCCCAAGAGACCCAGTACTTC	CASSRGITPSQETQYF
TRBV5-1	few	TRBD1	14	TRBJ2-1	TGCGCCAGCATAGTGGGACAGGGCAGCAATGAGCAGTTCTTC	CASIVGQGSNEQFF
TRBV4-2	few	TRBD1	13	TRBJ2-2	TGTGCCAGCCGGGACAGGGGGCGAGGGGAGCTGTTTTTT	CASRDRGRGELFF
TRBV30	many	.	12	TRBJ1-2	TGTGCCTGGAAGGGCTTAAACTATGGCTACACCTTC	CAWKGLNYGYTF
TRBV7-8	.	.	13	TRBJ2-1	TGTGCCAGCAGCTTAGGAGTGCACAATGAGCAGTTCTTC	CASSLGVHNEQFF
TRBV30	few	.	13	TRBJ1-5	TGTGCCTGGAGAGGTCGGGGGTCCCAGCCCCAGCATTTT	CAWRGRGSQPQHF
TRBV10-2	.	.	10	TRBJ2-7	TGCGCCACCGCCTGGCGCGAGCAGTACTTC	CATAWREQYF
TRBV5-1	few	TRBD2	14	TRBJ2-5	TGCGCCAGCAGCTTTAGCGGGGGGCCAGAGACCCAGTACTTC	CASSFSGGPETQYF
TRBV9	.	.	15	TRBJ2-1	TGTGCCAGCAGCGTAGAAGGTGCCTCCTACAATGAGCAGTTCTTC	CASSVEGASYNEQFF
TRBV29-1	.	.	13	TRBJ1-5	TGCAGCGTTGCGGGGGACCCCAATCAGCCCCAGCATTTT	CSVAGDPNQPQHF
TRBV4-1	.	.	15	TRBJ2-4	TGCGCCAGCAGCCAAGCAATTATAGCCAAAAACATTCAGTACTTC	CASSQAIIAKNIQYF
TRBV19	.	TRBD2	15	TRBJ2-5	TGTGCCAGTAAGGCAGCGGGAGTTTTCGGAGAGACCCAGTACTTC	CASKAAGVFGETQYF